The TCR beta chain under discussion was sequenced for a study of control samples from healthy donors and cancer patients. This CDR3 spans 14 amino acids. Between the trimmed V and J ends, which lost 7 bases and 2 bases, there was a span of 15 bases. The germline V gene encodes CDR1 SGHRS and CDR2 YFSETQ. This table comes from immunoSEQ multiplex PCR, and its TCRdb copy is limited to in-frame clones, with some not included. The sample lists tens of thousands of clones, around nine tenths seen once, with 6.5% to 8.5% in the top ten. The receptor was derived from a man aged 50 or older in good health. Sequenced input: blood. The gene calls are TRBV5-1 and TRBJ2-5, with D perhaps matching TRBD2 (7 bases). This chain's CDR3 is CASRKGGVQETQYF. The CDR3 nucleotides are TGCGCCAGCCGAAAGGGGGGGGTGCAAGAGACCCAGTACTTC. Combining the CDR3 with reference TRBV5-1 and TRBJ2-5 gives the whole variable domain KAGVTQTPRYLIKTRGQQVTLSCSPISGHRSVSWYQQTPGQGLQFLFEYFSETQRNKGNFPGRFSGRQFSNSRSEMNVSTLELGDSALYLCASRKGGVQETQYFGPGTRLLVL.